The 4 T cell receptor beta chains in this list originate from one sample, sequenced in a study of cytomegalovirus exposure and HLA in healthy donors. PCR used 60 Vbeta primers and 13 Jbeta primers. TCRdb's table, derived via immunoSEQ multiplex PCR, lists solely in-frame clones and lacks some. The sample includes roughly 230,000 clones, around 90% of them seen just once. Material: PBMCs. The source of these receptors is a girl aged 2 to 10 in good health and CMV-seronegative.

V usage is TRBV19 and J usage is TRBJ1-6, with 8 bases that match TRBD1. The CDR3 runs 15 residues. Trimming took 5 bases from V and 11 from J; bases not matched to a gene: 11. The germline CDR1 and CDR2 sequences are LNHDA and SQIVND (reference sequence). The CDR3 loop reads CASSATPGGLTPLHF. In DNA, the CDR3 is TGTGCCAGTAGTGCAACTCCAGGGGGCTTAACACCCCTCCACTTT.

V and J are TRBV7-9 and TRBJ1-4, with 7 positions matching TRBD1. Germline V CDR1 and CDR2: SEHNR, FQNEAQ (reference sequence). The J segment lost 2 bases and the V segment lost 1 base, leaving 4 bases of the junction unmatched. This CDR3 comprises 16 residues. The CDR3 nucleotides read TGTGCCAGCAGCTTAGATACGACAGGGACTAATGAAAAACTGTTTTTT. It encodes CASSLDTTGTNEKLFF.

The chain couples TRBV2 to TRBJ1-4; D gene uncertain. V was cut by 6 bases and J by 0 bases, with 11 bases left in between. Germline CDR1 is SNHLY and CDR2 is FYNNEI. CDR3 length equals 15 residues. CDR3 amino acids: CASRRQSATNEKLFF. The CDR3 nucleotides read TGTGCCAGCAGGAGGCAGAGTGCAACTAATGAAAAACTGTTTTTT.

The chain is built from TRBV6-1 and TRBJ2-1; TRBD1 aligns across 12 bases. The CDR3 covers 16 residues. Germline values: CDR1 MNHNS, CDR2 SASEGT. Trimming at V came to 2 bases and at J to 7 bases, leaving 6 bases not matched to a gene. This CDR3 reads CASSEWGTGGTNEQFF. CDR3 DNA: TGTGCCAGCAGTGAATGGGGGACAGGGGGCACTAATGAGCAGTTCTTC.